These 30 T cell receptor beta chains were sequenced from one sample in a study of T cells after yellow fever vaccination. TCRdb analysed the 5' RACE reads with MiXCR anew, one entry per CDR3 protein. The sample has around 340,000 distinct CDR3 sequences; roughly an eighth are singletons. Specimen: CD4+ T cells sorted from PBMCs, collected 15 days after the yellow fever booster vaccination. These receptors all stem from a young man who received the YFV17D yellow fever vaccine.

The chain is built from TRBV7-2 and TRBJ2-1, with 9 bases lining up with TRBD1. With 6 bases clipped from V and 10 bases from J, the junction kept 10 bases outside the gene matches. Germline CDR1 SGHTA, CDR2 FQGNSA. The CDR3 has 14 residues. This CDR3 reads CASRYNRGRGEQFF. The DNA of the CDR3 is TGTGCCAGCAGATATAACAGGGGGCGAGGCGAGCAGTTCTTC.

This clonotype was recorded at least ten times. The chain carries TRBV4-3 and TRBJ2-7; either TRBD1 or TRBD2 may fit D (6 bases each). Trimming left V 0 bases short and J 5 bases short, with 23 bases between. The germline V gene encodes CDR1 LGHNA and CDR2 YSLEER. The CDR3 loop spans 18 amino acids. The CDR3 DNA is TGCGCCAGCAGCCAAGATCAGAACGAGGGGGGCGGAGCAGACGAGCAGTACTTC. It encodes CASSQDQNEGGGADEQYF.

The table lists this clonotype with a few counts. The J gene is TRBJ2-1, the V gene TRBV20-1, with a tentative D call TRBD1 (6 bases). The V end was cut by 5 bases, the J end by 7 bases, with 12 bases between. The CDR3 covers 12 residues. Looked up from germline, CDR1 is DFQATT and CDR2 is SNEGSKA (reference sequence). For the CDR3, the DNA is TGCAGTGCTGCACAGGGACGGAATGAGCAGTTCTTC. Protein sequence: CSAAQGRNEQFF.

The V and J genes are TRBV27 and TRBJ2-1; 8 bases are shared with TRBD2. V shed 5 bases and J 6 bases; nucleotides not matched to a gene: 9. The germline gives CDR1 MNHEY, CDR2 SMNVEV (reference sequence). The CDR3 consists of 15 residues. In DNA form, the CDR3 reads TGTGCCAGCAGTCTAAGCGGGGGCCCAGCCAATGAGCAGTTCTTC. It yields the protein CASSLSGGPANEQFF.

This clonotype was seen many times. The chain employs TRBV7-2 and TRBJ2-7; D ambiguous. The CDR3 is 14 residues long. Per the germline V gene, CDR1 is SGHTA and CDR2 is FQGNSA. V was pared by 5 bases and J by 0 bases, with 11 bases between. CDR3 sequence: CASSRRPSSYEQYF. CDR3 coding DNA: TGTGCCAGCAGCCGGAGACCCAGCTCCTACGAGCAGTACTTC.

The V call is TRBV7-9, the J call TRBJ2-1; the D gene could be TRBD1 or TRBD2 (6 bases each). Trimming took off 8 bases at V and 1 base at J, with 15 bases between the two ends. CDR1 is SEHNR, CDR2 FQNEAQ, per germline (reference sequence). The length of the CDR3 is 15 residues. CDR3 nucleotide sequence: TGTGCCAGCCTTCGGGGGCCGTCTTCCTACAATGAGCAGTTCTTC. Its protein product is CASLRGPSSYNEQFF.

This chain links TRBV5-1 with TRBJ2-3, with 10 bases fitting TRBD1. Trimming cost V 2 bases and J 3 bases; bases outside gene matches: 9. CDR3 length equals 17 residues. From germline, CDR1 is SGHRS and CDR2 YFSETQ. DNA for the CDR3: TGCGCCAGCAGCTTACAACCGGGACAGGGGTTGACAGATACGCAGTATTTT. It translates to CASSLQPGQGLTDTQYF.

This clonotype was seen only a few times. The chain has TRBV19 and TRBJ1-5; no reliable D call. The V gene's germline CDR1 is LNHDA and CDR2 SQIVND (reference sequence). V was shortened by 4 bases and J by 9 bases, with 13 bases between the two germline ends. The CDR3 totals 13 residues. For the CDR3, the DNA is TGTGCCAGTAGTACCGTTGGCATTGCGCCCCAGCATTTT. Translation gives CASSTVGIAPQHF.

The chain is built from TRBV7-2 and TRBJ1-2; D is uncertain. With 1 base removed from V and 5 bases from J, the gap between germline ends came to 17 bases. Looked up from germline, CDR1 is SGHTA and CDR2 is FQGNSA. This CDR3 is built from 16 residues. The chain's CDR3 is CASSLVRASGGYGYTF. CDR3 in DNA: TGTGCCAGCAGCTTAGTGCGGGCCTCGGGAGGGTATGGCTACACCTTC.

This sequence joins TRBV6-5 and TRBJ1-1; D remains ambiguous. Germline V gene lookup returns CDR1 MNHEY and CDR2 SVGAGI. V was trimmed by 6 bases and J by 2 bases, leaving 7 bases between them. The CDR3 consists of 12 residues. The CDR3 here is CASRHINTEAFF. In DNA, the CDR3 is TGTGCCAGCAGACACATAAACACTGAAGCTTTCTTT.

This clonotype was recorded a few times. This rearrangement joins TRBV11-2 to TRBJ1-1; D possibly corresponds to TRBD1 (6 bases). Germline CDR1 and CDR2: SGHAT and FQNNGV. This CDR3 comprises 12 residues. With 10 bases removed from V and 4 bases from J, the gap between germline ends came to 13 bases. The CDR3 coding sequence is TGTGCCATTCCGCTCAGGGGCACTGAAGCTTTCTTT. This translates into CAIPLRGTEAFF.

This chain links TRBV6-1 with TRBJ2-5, with 9 bases aligning to TRBD1. Losses at the gene ends were 8 bases for V and 5 bases for J; bases not matched to a gene: 12. The CDR3 sequence is 15 residues long. From germline, CDR1 is MNHNS and CDR2 SASEGT. In nucleotides, the CDR3 is TGTGCCAGCCCTCCGGGACAGGGAAAGTGGGAGACCCAGTACTTC. Amino acid sequence: CASPPGQGKWETQYF.

This clonotype has only a few counts. The V gene is TRBV7-2, the J gene TRBJ2-1; perhaps TRBD2 as D (6 bases). The CDR3 loop spans 15 amino acids. Trimming cost V 4 bases and J 3 bases, with 13 bases left between them. Germline CDR1 SGHTA, CDR2 FQGNSA. The CDR3 loop reads CASSSVRTNYNEQFF. In DNA form, the CDR3 reads TGTGCCAGCAGCTCGGTCCGGACTAACTACAATGAGCAGTTCTTC.

This clonotype was picked up a small number of times. V usage is TRBV9 and J usage is TRBJ2-5; D may be TRBD1 or TRBD2 (5 bases each). CDR3 size: 16 residues. The germline V gene has CDR1 SGDLS and CDR2 YYNGEE. Trimming took 3 bases from V and 0 from J, leaving 15 bases between them. The CDR3 sequence is CASSAGTEHYQETQYF. The CDR3 DNA reads TGTGCCAGCAGCGCGGGGACCGAACATTACCAAGAGACCCAGTACTTC. Complete variable domain (other parts from reference TRBV9 and TRBJ2-5): DSGVTQTPKHLITATGQRVTLRCSPRSGDLSVYWYQQSLDQGLQFLIQYYNGEERAKGNILERFSAQQFPDLHSELNLSSLELGDSALYFCASSAGTEHYQETQYFGPGTRLLVL.

This clonotype was observed a few times. J is TRBJ1-2 and V is TRBV27; no reliable D call. V dropped 6 bases and J dropped 4 bases, with 15 bases sitting between them. CDR3 size: 14 residues. Looked up from germline, CDR1 is MNHEY and CDR2 is SMNVEV (reference sequence). The DNA of the CDR3 is TGTGCCAGCAGCCGTCGGCCGGCCCTCTATGGCTACACCTTC. Translated: CASSRRPALYGYTF.

This clonotype showed up just a few times. The chain carries TRBV5-1 and TRBJ2-5, with 12 bases that match TRBD2. This CDR3 contains 15 residues. Germline CDR1 and CDR2: SGHRS and YFSETQ. Unmatched junction bases numbered 14, after V lost 7 bases and J lost 10 bases. The CDR3 reads CASGDTSGGPNVQYF. DNA for the CDR3: TGCGCCAGCGGAGATACTAGCGGGGGGCCAAATGTCCAGTACTTC.

The chain recombines TRBV7-2 with TRBJ2-3, with 8 bases fitting TRBD2. V gave up 3 bases and J gave up 4 bases; unmatched junction bases: 6. This CDR3 region has 15 residues. Germline V gene lookup returns CDR1 SGHTA and CDR2 FQGNSA. The CDR3 nucleotides are TGTGCCAGCAGCTTTGGCGGGGGGTGGGCAGATACGCAGTATTTT. This codes for CASSFGGGWADTQYF.

J is TRBJ1-1 and V is TRBV12-5, with D possibly being TRBD1 (5 bases). CDR3 length: 16 amino acids. Germline V gives CDR1 LGHNT, CDR2 FRNRAP. V dropped 0 bases and J dropped 1 base, with 12 bases sitting between them. The CDR3 region is CASGLVLPRGNTEAFF. Written as DNA, the CDR3 is TGTGCTAGTGGTTTGGTCCTACCTAGGGGGAACACTGAAGCTTTCTTT.

The rearrangement joins TRBV12-3 or TRBV12-4 to TRBJ2-5; TRBD1 matches 9 bases. This CDR3 is built from 15 residues. The V and J ends lost 6 bases and 5 bases, in that order; junction bases with no gene match: 10. The CDR3 here is CASSRGTGLKETQYF. In nucleotides, the CDR3 is TGTGCCAGCAGCCGGGGGACAGGGCTAAAGGAGACCCAGTACTTC.

The chain links TRBV5-1 to TRBJ1-2; 7 bases align to TRBD1. V was pared by 4 bases and J by 5 bases, with 11 bases of the junction left unmatched. The CDR3 spans 15 residues. The germline CDR1 and CDR2 sequences are SGHRS and YFSETQ. The CDR3 region has the DNA TGCGCCAGCAGCCCGGCAGGGGGTGAGGGATATGGCTACACCTTC. Protein: CASSPAGGEGYGYTF.

This chain links TRBV7-3 with TRBJ2-1; D ambiguous. V was cut by 8 bases and J by 7 bases, with 12 bases left in between. The CDR3 loop spans 12 amino acids. CDR1 and CDR2 from the germline V gene are SGHTA and FQGTGA. The CDR3: CASWASRNEQFF. In nucleotides, the CDR3 is TGTGCCAGCTGGGCGAGTCGGAATGAGCAGTTCTTC.

This clonotype showed up just a few times. The V call is TRBV7-4, the J call TRBJ1-4; D perhaps matches TRBD1 (5 bases). The CDR3 loop spans 14 amino acids. Germline V lookup: CDR1 SGHVT, CDR2 SQSDAQ. V was trimmed by 3 bases and J by 1 base, leaving 6 bases between them. CDR3 in DNA: TGTGCCAGCAGCTTGACAGAAACTAATGAAAAACTGTTTTTT. Residues: CASSLTETNEKLFF.

The rearrangement joins TRBV4-3 to TRBJ2-7, with D possibly TRBD1 on 6 matching bases. In germline, CDR1 is LGHNA, CDR2 YSLEER. CDR3 length: 15 residues. V lost 0 bases to trimming and J lost 3 bases, with 12 bases between them. The CDR3 DNA reads as TGCGCCAGCAGCCAAGAAGGTGAGGGGGTCTACGAGCAGTACTTC. Protein: CASSQEGEGVYEQYF.

The chain employs TRBV6-2 or TRBV6-3 and TRBJ2-5, with 9 bases fitting TRBD2. The CDR3 runs 17 residues. Germline trimming cut 5 bases from V and 4 bases from J; bases unmatched to any gene: 14. Germline V CDR1 and CDR2: MNHEY, SVGEGT. The CDR3 DNA is TGTGCCAGCAGTGTGAGCGGGGGGACCACTATCCCAGAGACCCAGTACTTC. Encoded protein: CASSVSGGTTIPETQYF.

Remarks on this clonotype: The CDR3 carries no conserved terminal phenylalanine or tryptophan, so it likely arises from a read error. The CDR3 region is CASSIREGADTQYS. CDR3 coding DNA: TGTGCCAGTAGTATCCGGGAGGGGGCAGATACGCAGTATTCT. The rearrangement joins TRBV19 to TRBJ2-3; 8 nucleotides agree with TRBD2. J gave up 4 bases and V 3 bases, and 3 bases lay outside the gene matches. CDR1 and CDR2 from the germline V gene are LNHDA and SQIVND (reference sequence). CDR3 size: 14 residues.

Only a few counts were recorded for this clonotype. V is TRBV7-7 and J is TRBJ2-5; D is tentatively TRBD1 or TRBD2 (5 bases each). The CDR3 loop spans 16 amino acids. Trimming shortened V by 1 base and J by 4 bases, and 16 bases separated the two germline ends. The V gene's germline CDR1 is SSHAT and CDR2 FNYEAQ (reference sequence). The CDR3 loop reads CASSLGSSRGPETQYF. Written as DNA, the CDR3 is TGTGCCAGCAGCTTAGGTTCTAGCCGGGGACCAGAGACCCAGTACTTC.

The J gene is TRBJ2-7, the V gene TRBV28; D not certain. The CDR3 consists of 14 residues. Between the trimmed V and J ends, which lost 3 bases and 4 bases, there was a span of 13 bases. Per germline, CDR1 MDHEN and CDR2 SYDVKM. The CDR3 DNA sequence: TGTGCCAGCAGTTTGGTCTCCACCCCTTACGAGCAGTACTTC. As protein: CASSLVSTPYEQYF. Based on the CDR3 plus reference TRBV28 and TRBJ2-7, the full variable domain is DVKVTQSSRYLVKRTGEKVFLECVQDMDHENMFWYRQDPGLGLRLIYFSYDVKMKEKGDIPEGYSVSREKKERFSLILESASTNQTSMYLCASSLVSTPYEQYFGPGTRLTVT.

The chain carries TRBV28 and TRBJ2-2, with D perhaps TRBD1 or TRBD2 (5 bases each). The CDR3 sequence is 15 residues long. V was shortened by 4 bases and J by 4 bases, with 13 bases between the two germline ends. The V gene's germline CDR1 is MDHEN and CDR2 SYDVKM. CDR3 in amino acids: CASSSPGARTGELFF. The CDR3 DNA reads as TGTGCCAGCAGTTCACCCGGGGCGCGCACCGGGGAGCTGTTTTTT.

The J gene is TRBJ2-7, the V gene TRBV2; D possibly corresponds to TRBD2 (5 bases). The CDR3 is 10 amino acids. Trimming took 5 bases from V and 9 from J, leaving 8 bases between them. Germline loops: CDR1 SNHLY, CDR2 FYNNEI. CDR3 loop: CASSSEGQYF. Written as DNA, the CDR3 is TGTGCCAGCAGTAGTGAGGGGCAGTACTTC. Full variable domain (remainder filled in from reference TRBV2 and TRBJ2-7): EPEVTQTPSHQVTQMGQEVILRCVPISNHLYFYWYRQILGQKVEFLVSFYNNEISEKSEIFDDQFSVERPDGSNFTLKIRSTKLEDSAMYFCASSSEGQYFGPGTRLTVT.

The chain is built from TRBV5-1 and TRBJ2-1, with TRBD1 matching 10 bases. This CDR3 is 15 amino acids long. V trimming: 4 bases; J trimming: 4 bases; junction bases outside the gene matches: 5. Germline V lookup: CDR1 SGHRS, CDR2 YFSETQ. CDR3 region: CASSPEGQGYNEQFF. CDR3 bases: TGCGCCAGCAGCCCCGAGGGACAGGGGTACAATGAGCAGTTCTTC.